The 17 T cell receptor beta chains presented below share a single source sample, sequenced in a study of blood T cell repertoires in COVID-19 (dated by TCRdb to the early 2020s). Library preparation used the immunoSEQ multiplex PCR assay. The clones in this table, taken by TCRdb from immuneACCESS, are in-frame only. Not every clone is retained; where verified, under half of the shortfall comes from an unresolved V gene, and the cause of the rest is unknown. Counted in this sample were 30,000 to 40,000 clones; approximately 85% of them appeared once. Of the sample, more than 40% falls within the top ten clones. Material: peripheral blood. These receptors originate from a man aged 55 to 70 with active or convalescent COVID-19.

The CDR3 DNA reads as TGTGCCAGCAGCCAAGATATCAGGACACCCAACGCTGAAGCTTTCTTT. It translates to CASSQDIRTPNAEAFF. The chain recombines TRBV14 with TRBJ1-1; D may be TRBD1 (5 bases). V shed 0 bases and J shed 6 bases, with 17 bases lying between them. Germline values: CDR1 SGHDN, CDR2 FVKESK. The CDR3 length is 16 residues.

V is TRBV29-1 and J is TRBJ1-1; D remains ambiguous. The CDR3 sequence is 10 residues long. Trimming removed 6 bases at V and 1 base at J, with 3 bases between. From germline, CDR1 is SQVTM and CDR2 ANQGSEA. CDR3 region: CSVANTEAFF. Here the CDR3 DNA reads TGCAGCGTGGCGAACACTGAAGCTTTCTTT. The complete variable domain, with remaining parts taken from reference TRBV29-1 and TRBJ1-1, reads SAVISQKPSRDICQRGTSLTIQCQVDSQVTMMFWYRQQPGQSLTLIATANQGSEATYESGFVIDKFPISRPNLTFSTLTVSNMSPEDSSIYLCSVANTEAFFGQGTRLTVV.

The chain carries TRBV2 and TRBJ1-1; the D gene is possibly TRBD1 (5 bases). The germline V gene encodes CDR1 SNHLY and CDR2 FYNNEI. The V end lost 0 bases, the J end lost 11 bases, and 16 bases lay between the germline ends. CDR3 length equals 14 residues. In DNA, the CDR3 is TGTGCCAGCAGTGAAGCGGTAGGGGTGACGAGTGCTTTCTTT. Amino acid sequence: CASSEAVGVTSAFF.

The rearrangement uses TRBV11-2 and TRBJ1-1; D perhaps matches TRBD1 (5 bases). V shed 5 bases and J shed 4 bases, with 26 bases lying between them. The CDR3 is made up of 18 amino acids. Germline V gene sequence: CDR1 SGHAT, CDR2 FQNNGV. The CDR3 spells CASSPNPGVGGPGTEAFF. CDR3 DNA: TGTGCCAGCAGCCCAAATCCCGGGGTGGGGGGTCCAGGCACTGAAGCTTTCTTT.

CDR3 in DNA: TGTGCCAGCTCATTTGCGGGGGCGCGGAATGAAAAACTGTTTTTT. This encodes CASSFAGARNEKLFF. V usage is TRBV18 and J usage is TRBJ1-4; a possible D gene is TRBD1 (6 bases). The CDR3 contains 15 residues. Germline V CDR1 and CDR2: KGHSH, LQKENI. V gave up 5 bases and J gave up 5 bases, with 15 bases separating them.

The rearrangement links TRBV6-6 to TRBJ2-7, with TRBD1 as a possible D gene (6 bases). The germline V gene encodes CDR1 MNHNY and CDR2 SVGAGI (reference sequence). With 2 bases removed from V and 2 bases from J, the gap between germline ends came to 10 bases. This CDR3 comprises 14 residues. The CDR3 sequence: CASSYGTGTYEQYV. Here the CDR3 DNA reads TGTGCCAGCAGTTACGGTACAGGGACCTACGAGCAGTACGTC.

In its sample, this clone was seen a few times. The chain employs TRBV12-3 or TRBV12-4 and TRBJ1-5, with D possibly TRBD1 on 6 matching bases. Trimming removed 6 bases from V and 4 bases from J, with 10 bases in between. This CDR3 region has 13 residues. The CDR3 sequence: CASSPDRNQPQHF. CDR3 bases: TGTGCCAGCAGCCCGGACAGAAATCAGCCCCAGCATTTT.

J is TRBJ1-2 and V is TRBV9; D might be TRBD1 (5 bases). Deletions cut 4 bases from V and 0 bases from J, with 28 bases between. The germline gives CDR1 SGDLS, CDR2 YYNGEE. The CDR3 runs to 20 residues. The CDR3 nucleotides are TGTGCCAGCAGCCCACTCCCCCGGGACTTCAAAAAGGGAGCTAACTATGGCTACACCTTC. Translated, it gives CASSPLPRDFKKGANYGYTF.

The rearrangement links TRBV28 to TRBJ1-1, with 7 bases identical to TRBD1. The CDR3 has 15 residues. Germline V lookup: CDR1 MDHEN, CDR2 SYDVKM. The ends lost 5 bases at V and 0 bases at J; junction bases unmatched: 6. The CDR3 loop reads CASSLPGQMNTEAFF. The CDR3 region has the DNA TGTGCCAGCAGTCTTCCGGGACAGATGAACACTGAAGCTTTCTTT.

The rearrangement links TRBV19 to TRBJ1-2; 7 nucleotides align to TRBD1. Trimming at V came to 1 base and at J to 3 bases, leaving 2 bases not matched to a gene. Germline V lookup: CDR1 LNHDA, CDR2 SQIVND (reference sequence). The CDR3 covers 14 residues. CDR3 sequence reads: CASSIAGTDYGYTF. CDR3 DNA sequence: TGTGCCAGTAGTATAGCCGGGACAGACTATGGCTACACCTTC.

V and J are TRBV19 and TRBJ2-4; 8 bases match TRBD1. The V gene end was trimmed by 5 bases and the J gene end by 3 bases; junction bases not matched to a gene: 6. The CDR3 covers 15 residues. CDR1 is LNHDA, CDR2 SQIVND, per germline (reference sequence). The CDR3, as DNA: TGTGCCAGTAGTTCCTCCGGGACAGGCAAAAACATTCAGTACTTC. Protein product: CASSSSGTGKNIQYF.

The chain couples TRBV19 to TRBJ1-6; TRBD1 is a possible D gene (6 bases). The V end was cut by 6 bases, the J end by 7 bases, with 16 bases between. Germline loops: CDR1 LNHDA, CDR2 SQIVND (reference sequence). This CDR3 comprises 15 residues. CDR3 amino acids: CASRGVDRDNSPLHF. CDR3 bases: TGTGCCAGTAGGGGGGTGGACAGAGACAATTCACCCCTCCACTTT.

This clone was recorded a few times. The chain couples TRBV7-9 to TRBJ1-2; tentatively, D is TRBD1 (6 bases). The CDR3 length is 13 residues. The germline CDR1 and CDR2 sequences are SEHNR and FQNEAQ (reference sequence). Trimming took off 5 bases at V and 8 bases at J, with 15 bases between the two ends. The CDR3 DNA is TGTGCCAGCAGCCTCGGACAGACTGCGGGCTACACCTTC. Translated, it gives CASSLGQTAGYTF.

The rearrangement links TRBV14 to TRBJ1-3; D remains ambiguous. In germline, CDR1 is SGHDN, CDR2 FVKESK. The CDR3 totals 16 residues. Trimming shortened V by 3 bases and J by 0 bases, and 12 bases separated the two germline ends. CDR3 sequence: CASSHTAFSSGNTIYF. The CDR3 coding sequence is TGTGCCAGCAGCCACACAGCCTTTAGCTCTGGAAACACCATATATTTT.

The rearrangement joins TRBV28 to TRBJ2-7, with D perhaps matching TRBD2 (5 bases). This CDR3 comprises 15 residues. Between the trimmed V and J ends, which lost 7 bases and 0 bases, there was a span of 16 bases. The V gene's germline CDR1 is MDHEN and CDR2 SYDVKM. The DNA for the CDR3 is TGTGCCAGCACCCCTGGGTCGGGATCCTCCTACGAGCAGTACGTC. Encoded protein: CASTPGSGSSYEQYV.

This clone was observed a few times. This chain joins TRBV4-2 and TRBJ2-1; TRBD2 matches at 8 bases. From germline, CDR1 is LGHNA and CDR2 YNFKEQ. V lost 1 base, J lost 3 bases, and 8 bases stayed unmatched. The CDR3 length is 17 residues. The CDR3 coding sequence is TGTGCCAGCAGCCAAGCGGTGGGACTAGGGAGCTACAATGAGCAGTTCTTC. This codes for CASSQAVGLGSYNEQFF.

The V gene is TRBV7-9, the J gene TRBJ2-5; TRBD2 agrees at 11 bases. V dropped 3 bases and J dropped 2; count of bases not matched to a gene: 2. The CDR3 covers 15 residues. Germline CDR1 is SEHNR and CDR2 is FQNEAQ (reference sequence). The CDR3: CASSLTSGIQETQYF. CDR3 DNA: TGTGCCAGCAGCTTGACTAGCGGGATACAAGAGACCCAGTACTTC.